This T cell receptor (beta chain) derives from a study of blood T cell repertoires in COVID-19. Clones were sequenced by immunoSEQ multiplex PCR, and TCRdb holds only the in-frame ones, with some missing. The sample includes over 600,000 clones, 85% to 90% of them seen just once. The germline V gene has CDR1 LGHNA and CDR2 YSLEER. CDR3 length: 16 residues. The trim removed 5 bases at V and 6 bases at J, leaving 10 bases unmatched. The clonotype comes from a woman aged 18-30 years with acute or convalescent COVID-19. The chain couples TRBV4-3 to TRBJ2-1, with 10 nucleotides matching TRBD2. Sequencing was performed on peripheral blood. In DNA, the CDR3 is TGCGCCAGCAGCTCGGCGGCTAGCGGGGGCCTCAATGAGCAGTTCTTC. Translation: CASSSAASGGLNEQFF.